The entry that follows covers one TCR beta chain sequence. This clonotype came up many times. Its antigen remains unidentified. Base qualities are not recorded, but no much larger clone differs from it by a single base. Hyperthyroidism patients were newly diagnosed, had a disease duration of under 2 months, and were aged 18 to 65 years. The study excluded patients with uncontrolled infections, other autoimmune diseases, pregnancy or lactation. Diagnoses were based on clinical symptoms, serum thyroxine and TRAb, thyroid ultrasound and orbital computed tomography. Blood from progressor patients was collected at the time of first diagnosis with hyperthyroidism, before any ophthalmopathy symptoms had appeared. PBMCs were separated from under 11 ml of fresh peripheral blood using Ficoll-Paque density gradient centrifugation. Patients classed as progressors first received a Graves' hyperthyroidism diagnosis and then went on to develop ophthalmopathy during follow-up. Total RNA was extracted using Trizol reagent, and RNA quality was assessed on an Agilent 2100 Bioanalyzer.

The entry originates in a study of T cells in Graves' hyperthyroidism and ophthalmopathy (dated by TCRdb to about 2019). A note on the overall study: Peripheral blood was sampled at the time of initial diagnosis, prior to any treatment. A discovery cohort of roughly 100 patients, roughly 43 with Graves' ophthalmopathy and about 58 with stable Graves' hyperthyroidism, was used to find distinguishing TCR V-J signatures. Prospective prediction of ophthalmopathy was tested in an independent validation cohort consisting of roughly 19 hyperthyroidism patients and 15 to 17 patients who later progressed to ophthalmopathy. The approximately 95 discovery patients were divided at random into training and test sets in a 7:3 ratio. Thyroid tissue and blood T-cell repertoires from six Graves' hyperthyroidism patients were also compared in the study. After blood sampling, hyperthyroidism patients were treated with methimazole at a starting dose of 30 mg daily, and ophthalmopathy patients were treated with high-dose intravenous methylprednisolone. According to the paper, TCR Vbeta CDR3 sequencing was carried out on 135 peripheral blood samples, which came from 40 to 45 ophthalmopathy, 75 to 80 hyperthyroidism and roughly 17 progressor patients.

The TCR beta CDR3 regions were amplified from RNA transcripts. The first round of RT-PCR for the TCR CDR3 was performed with the HTBI primer set and the Qiagen OneStep RT-PCR kit. Libraries were constructed in a second round of multiplex PCR, after which size selection and purification were performed. Paired-end sequencing of the libraries was performed with 100 bp reads on an Illumina HiSeq2000. The authors' analysis ran thus. SOAPnuke was used to process the raw data, throwing out any read that contained adapters or uncalled bases, had a mean Phred below 15, or lacked an exact constant-primer or identifier match. COPE v1.2.5 was used to merge the high-quality paired reads, and each unique nucleotide sequence was defined as a clonotype. MiTCR v1.1 was used to align clonotypes to the IMGT TRBV, TRBD and TRBJ reference segments. Only V-J combinations with frequency above 0.0001, covering approximately 99% of repertoires, were analysed. The TCS score was defined as the ratio of F50 (clonal expansion) to E x V (chaos), calculated using BLOSUM62-based TCRdist between CDR3 peptides within each V-J. Welch's t-statistics and random forest reduced some 510 V-J features to roughly 13, which were used in a naive Bayes classifier (R e1071). TCRdb's own reprocessing of the public reads used fastp at Q25 and MiXCR and kept productive beta chains. For every CDR3 protein sequence, its rows merge into one entry that carries the most common genes and DNA. The V and J calls here are based on TCRdb, not the publication. The table for this sample lists more than 300,000 distinct CDR3 sequences; approximately 17% of them were counted only once. The ten largest account for 30% to 40% of the sample.

What the research found in general, with its limitations: During validation, the model predicted progression to ophthalmopathy a median of around 7 months ahead of onset, with around 71% sensitivity and under 85% specificity. Blood samples also contained most of the expanded thyroid clonotypes (frequency above 0.001), which suggests that blood repertoires may reflect thyroid immune responses. A model built on a 13 V-J signature distinguished ophthalmopathy from stable hyperthyroidism, reaching about 88% sensitivity and 81% to 83% specificity in cross-validation and 80%/75% in testing. Sample size was not statistically predetermined, and investigators were not blinded to group allocation.

The sequence derives from a woman in her 30s with Graves' hyperthyroidism that later progressed to Graves' ophthalmopathy. The material sequenced was blood.

For the CDR3, the sequence is CASSAEGFSNSYTF. The DNA reads as follows: TGTGCCAGCAGTGCAGAGGGGTTTAGTAATAGCTACACCTTC. The rearranged chain carries TRBV2 and TRBJ1-2; the D gene is perhaps TRBD1, from 5 matching bases. According to the germline V gene, CDR1 reads SNHLY and CDR2 reads FYNNEI. The CDR3 measures 14 amino acids from cysteine to phenylalanine. This entry keeps only the CDR3 DNA: 42 bases, framed from base 1. The V end loses 4 bases and the J end loses 9 bases, and a stretch of 18 bases separates them.